A selection of T cell receptor beta chains follows, all from one sample in a study of T cell responses to AZD1222 COVID-19 vaccine. Profiling relied on immunoSEQ multiplex PCR, and the TCRdb table lists in-frame clones only, not all of them. This table holds some 130,000 clones, roughly nine tenths found once. The source material was peripheral blood, sampled on day 0 of AZD1222 vaccination. Every receptor here comes from an adult in good health. CDR3s leave out the opening cysteine and the closing phenylalanine or tryptophan. The order of the fields is V gene, CDR3 protein.

V: TRBV27; CDR3: ASSLMGGGEKLF
V: TRBV21-1; CDR3: ASSNESGPFYGYT
V: TRBV19; CDR3: ASSPRTGGNTGELF
V: TRBV3-1/TRBV3-2; CDR3: ASSQDGQQTQY
V: TRBV27; CDR3: ASSPTGVAPEAF
V: TRBV19; CDR3: ASSILGRDSPLH
V: TRBV10-3; CDR3: AISESSTAYGYT
V: TRBV30; CDR3: AWSGGAPGGYT
V: TRBV12-3/TRBV12-4; CDR3: ASSHTGFYGYT
V: TRBV29-1; CDR3: SVTQASGNTIY
V: TRBV6-6; CDR3: LSRGQGNTEAF
V: TRBV7-9; CDR3: ASSLGVGATNEKLF
V: TRBV10-2; CDR3: ASSEYEGSSYGYT
V: TRBV5-1; CDR3: ASRPPGTASTDTQY
V: TRBV20-1; CDR3: SAAYEQY
V: TRBV30; CDR3: AWSSNLNTEAF
V: TRBV9; CDR3: ASSREGTDTQY
V: TRBV11-2; CDR3: ASSLERYEQY
V: TRBV5-6; CDR3: ASSYGRIYGYT
V: TRBV7-3; CDR3: ASSPGGGAKNIQY
V: TRBV10-2; CDR3: ASRGQGYT
V: TRBV4-2; CDR3: ASSTEDIQY
V: TRBV9; CDR3: ASSKREGGIDNSPLH
V: TRBV29-1; CDR3: SVDGQVGYT
V: TRBV12-3/TRBV12-4; CDR3: ASSFGARETQY
V: TRBV7-8; CDR3: ASSLGWGSETQY
V: TRBV9; CDR3: ASSKRQGGNSPLH
V: TRBV10-1; CDR3: ASSDGVDTEAF
V: TRBV28; CDR3: ASSLTTGTSEAF
V: TRBV7-2; CDR3: ASSPFGGGTEAF
V: TRBV28; CDR3: ASSQGGGREQY
V: TRBV7-9; CDR3: ASSPQGAYEQY
V: TRBV25-1; CDR3: ASSEPGWAGELF
V: TRBV28; CDR3: ASTSPREAF
V: TRBV7-8; CDR3: ASSLYRQGAAEQY
V: TRBV30; CDR3: AWIKGRLNTEAF
V: TRBV2; CDR3: ASSTDRGVSQPQH
V: TRBV9; CDR3: ASSVEGHRTDTQY
V: TRBV6-4; CDR3: ASSLTGGTEAF
V: TRBV5-1; CDR3: ASSTRGQALNTGELF
V: TRBV6-6; CDR3: ASSYTQMNTEAF
V: TRBV5-1; CDR3: ASSLTSQGWGKGNTEAF
V: TRBV7-9; CDR3: ASSSLAGATGELF
V: TRBV4-2; CDR3: ASSQGAGPRGQF
V: TRBV19; CDR3: ASAPGRSLLGYT
V: TRBV27; CDR3: ASSLWFSTNTEAF
V: TRBV7-9; CDR3: ASSLRGTSEAYEQY
V: TRBV5-1; CDR3: ASSLLQGGRGEKLF
V: TRBV6-1; CDR3: ASSDLDGSNQPQH
V: TRBV2; CDR3: ASSEVPNYGYT
V: TRBV28; CDR3: ATKLGTAPTWDGYT
V: TRBV6-2/TRBV6-3; CDR3: ASSDPGQGSHEQY
V: TRBV11-2; CDR3: ASSLGTGIGNQPQH
V: TRBV7-6; CDR3: ASSFGSRRPGNTIY
V: TRBV25-1; CDR3: ASNGGPEKLF
V: TRBV6-2/TRBV6-3; CDR3: ASSWSGYEQY
V: TRBV24-1; CDR3: ATSDFPSQGEGNEQF
V: TRBV5-1; CDR3: ASSVQYQETQY